What follows is one T cell receptor (beta chain) and its context. The antigen it binds to is not known. Per-base quality was not reported, and no clone a single base away is much larger than it. This specimen comes from a study of cytomegalovirus exposure and HLA in healthy donors (dated by TCRdb to about 2017). Study-level background: The roughly 670 repertoires of the first cohort and the 120 or so validation repertoires were produced on the same platform, according to a later analysis. The study aimed to test whether signatures of past pathogen exposure could be identified by cataloging public T cell receptors. In addition to the first cohort of approximately 670 subjects, a separate validation cohort of 130 or so different subjects was used. High-throughput TCR immunosequencing, statistical association of individual TCRs with disease status, and machine learning were combined to predict cytomegalovirus infection status.

Study-wide conclusions, independent of this receptor: The study gave a list of over 150 TCR beta chains associated with cytomegalovirus. A later analysis found that TCRs clustered in the first cohort also tended to co-occur in the 95 to 150 validation repertoires, with about 94% of cluster scores above 0. A later analysis lacked HLA typing for the validation cohort, so it scored co-occurrence in that cohort across all 110 or so repertoires. In vitro tests confirmed that a few of the cytomegalovirus-associated TCR beta chains recognize cytomegalovirus antigens. Cytomegalovirus status was reported to be diagnosed by the classifier with high specificity and sensitivity in both the original and validation cohorts. It was suggested by the authors that the approach could potentially be generalized to other disease states and immunological phenotypes. Across donors, most TCR sequences were observed very rarely, whereas some public TCRs were present in many individuals.

Library prep was done by the immunoSEQ multiplex PCR assay. In the source study's methods: To diagnose cytomegalovirus status from the catalog of TCR beta chain sequences, a statistical classification framework was built. In its TCRdb copy, this immuneACCESS table keeps in-frame sequences only and misses some clones. Where compared with another copy, unresolved V genes explain less than half of these, and the others have no known cause. The V and J calls and clone size are taken from that table; D and trimming were inferred from the DNA. The sample has under 75,000 clones on record, about 97% of them singletons. 1.5% to 2% of the sample comes from the top ten. Separate from the approximately 700-subject first cohort, the validation cohort of more than 90 subjects was the group to which the donors belonged. The cysteine opens and the phenylalanine closes a CDR3 of 16 amino acids. CDR3 DNA only is kept here, 48 bases in frame from base 1. Here V drops 4 bases and J drops 5 bases, and the junction holds 10 bases not matched to any gene. Reading the germline V gene gives CDR1 SGHNT and CDR2 YENEEA.

The TCR sequence derives from a woman in her late teens or twenties in good health and CMV-seropositive. Source material: PBMCs. The rearrangement combines TRBV11-3 with TRBJ2-2; 7 of the junction bases match TRBD2. The CDR3 protein is CASSSSHGGRTGELFF. The DNA sequence follows: TGTGCCAGCAGCTCCTCCCACGGGGGGAGGACCGGGGAGCTGTTTTTT.